The next 29 T cell receptor beta chains were all read from a single sample in a study of shared clonotypes between healthy human individuals. Only in-frame clones appear in the TCRdb table, and some are missing; sequencing was by immunoSEQ multiplex PCR. The table includes approximately 710,000 clones, 90% detected once. Sequencing was done on a sample of memory CD8+ T cells from PBMCs. This sample's subset: CD45RO+ cells pooled with CCR7-negative TemRA cells. The source of these receptors is a man aged 18 to 30 in good health. Some clones in this sample may be carry-over from other donors' samples.

This chain links TRBV7-9 with TRBJ2-7; D tentatively reads TRBD1 or TRBD2 (5 bases each). This CDR3 contains 19 residues. V lost 4 bases and J 5 bases, leaving 30 bases between the germline ends. Germline V gene sequence: CDR1 SEHNR, CDR2 FQNEAQ (reference sequence). The CDR3 DNA reads as TGTGCCAGCAGCTGGCCAGGGCTAGCCTCGGAAACGCCCCCCGACGAGCAGTACTTC. Its protein product is CASSWPGLASETPPDEQYF.

The rearrangement joins TRBV30 to TRBJ2-7; either TRBD1 or TRBD2 may fit D (5 bases each). There are 13 residues in the CDR3. The germline V and J ends were trimmed by 3 bases and 6 bases, with 15 bases remaining between them. CDR1 is GTSNPN, CDR2 SVGIG, per germline (reference sequence). This CDR3 reads CAWSPGAFSEQYF. CDR3 coding DNA: TGTGCCTGGAGCCCCGGGGCCTTCTCCGAGCAGTACTTC. The complete variable domain, with remaining parts taken from reference TRBV30 and TRBJ2-7, reads SQTIHQWPATLVQPVGSPLSLECTVEGTSNPNLYWYRQAAGRGLQLLFYSVGIGQISSEVPQNLSASRPQDRQFILSSKKLLLSDSGFYLCAWSPGAFSEQYFGPGTRLTVT.

V gene TRBV11-2 combines with J gene TRBJ2-6; 9 bases align to TRBD1. Trimming took 2 bases from V and 0 from J; bases not matched to a gene: 8. The germline CDR1 and CDR2 sequences are SGHAT and FQNNGV. This CDR3 is built from 19 residues. CDR3 coding DNA: TGTGCCAGCAGCTTAAACACAGGGGGCTTATACTCTGGGGCCAACGTCCTGACTTTC. This sequence encodes CASSLNTGGLYSGANVLTF.

The chain joins TRBV5-8 to TRBJ2-7; 7 bases agree with TRBD1. The CDR3 runs 13 residues. In germline, CDR1 is SGHTS, CDR2 YDEGEE. Trimming removed 4 bases from V and 3 bases from J; junction bases left unmatched: 4. Written as DNA, the CDR3 is TGTGCCAGCAGCAACCGACAGGGCTACGAGCAGTACTTC. Translation: CASSNRQGYEQYF.

This clone was counted ten times or more. This chain connects TRBV4-1 to TRBJ1-2; perhaps TRBD1 as D (6 bases). This CDR3 is 15 amino acids long. Trimming took 5 bases from V and 4 from J, leaving 17 bases between them. CDR1 is MGHRA and CDR2 is YSYEKL in the germline V gene. CDR3 sequence: CASSYPGELGYGYTF. The CDR3, as DNA: TGCGCCAGCAGCTATCCAGGGGAGTTGGGCTATGGCTACACCTTC.

The chain carries TRBV7-9 and TRBJ2-1; D unclear. Trimming took 1 base from V and 13 from J, leaving 8 bases between them. CDR3 length: 11 residues. CDR1 and CDR2 from the germline V gene are SEHNR and FQNEAQ (reference sequence). As DNA, the CDR3 is TGTGCCAGCAGCTTAGGGCCTATTCAGTTCTTC. This encodes CASSLGPIQFF. The variable domain in full, completed from reference TRBV7-9 and TRBJ2-1, reads DTGVSQNPRHKITKRGQNVTFRCDPISEHNRLYWYRQTLGQGPEFLTYFQNEAQLEKSRLLSDRFSAERPKGSFSTLEIQRTEQGDSAMYLCASSLGPIQFFGPGTRLTVL.

The V call is TRBV7-8, the J call TRBJ2-4; TRBD1 might be the D (5 bases). CDR3 length equals 16 residues. In germline, CDR1 is SGHVS, CDR2 FQNEAQ. V dropped 5 bases and J dropped 7 bases, with 21 bases sitting between them. CDR3 DNA sequence: TGTGCCAGCAGCCCAGAGGCAGGGAAGGTCGGGAACATTCAGTACTTC. This translates into CASSPEAGKVGNIQYF.

CDR3 DNA: TGCGCCAGCAGCCTGACAGGGGTTCTCTCCGGAATCACAGATACGCAGTATTTT. Encoded protein: CASSLTGVLSGITDTQYF. The V call is TRBV5-1, the J call TRBJ2-3, with 8 positions matching TRBD1. Unmatched junction bases numbered 15, after V lost 4 bases and J lost 2 bases. The germline V gene encodes CDR1 SGHRS and CDR2 YFSETQ. The CDR3 totals 18 residues.

This clone was recorded a few times. This chain uses TRBV19 with TRBJ1-1, with D uncertain. V lost 5 bases and J 3 bases, leaving 10 bases between the germline ends. The CDR3 consists of 13 residues. CDR1 and CDR2 (germline): LNHDA, SQIVND (reference sequence). The CDR3 nucleotides are TGTGCCAGTAGTGATAGGTTGGACACTGAAGCTTTCTTT. Translated, it gives CASSDRLDTEAFF.

The genes are TRBV11-1 and TRBJ2-7; TRBD2 matches 8 bases. With 5 bases clipped from V and 0 bases from J, the junction kept 3 bases outside the gene matches. This CDR3 comprises 14 residues. Germline CDR1 and CDR2: SGHAT and FQDESV (reference sequence). CDR3 in amino acids: CASSPSGGSYEQYF. For the CDR3, the DNA is TGTGCCAGCAGCCCCAGCGGGGGCTCCTACGAGCAGTACTTC.

The gene calls are TRBV7-8 and TRBJ2-7, with TRBD2 as a possible D gene (5 bases). The CDR3 spans 16 residues. The germline gives CDR1 SGHVS, CDR2 FQNEAQ. Between the trimmed V and J ends, which lost 1 base and 2 bases, there was a span of 15 bases. Here the CDR3 reads CASSLGTEGFPYEQYF. The CDR3 DNA reads TGTGCCAGCAGCTTAGGAACAGAGGGATTCCCCTACGAGCAGTACTTC.

The chain links TRBV4-1 to TRBJ2-6; D possibly corresponds to TRBD1 (5 bases). This CDR3 has 18 amino acids. Deletions cut 0 bases from V and 10 bases from J, with 22 bases between. Germline CDR1 reads MGHRA; CDR2 reads YSYEKL. The CDR3 here is CASSQDRQTLALTNVLTF. In DNA form, the CDR3 reads TGCGCCAGCAGCCAAGATCGACAGACCTTGGCTCTGACTAACGTCCTGACTTTC.

This clone was seen a handful of times. The V and J genes are TRBV7-9 and TRBJ2-7; tentative D call: TRBD2 (7 bases). Germline V gives CDR1 SEHNR, CDR2 FQNEAQ (reference sequence). V was cut by 5 bases and J by 2 bases, with 16 bases left in between. The CDR3 sequence is 15 residues long. The CDR3 DNA reads TGTGCCAGCAGCCCAGGGAGGGGGGGAGCCTACGAGCAGTACTTC. Amino acids: CASSPGRGGAYEQYF.

This clone was seen a few times. The chain couples TRBV7-9 to TRBJ2-7, with TRBD2 as a possible D gene (6 bases). V lost 11 bases and J 3 bases, leaving 8 bases between the germline ends. Germline CDR1 and CDR2: SEHNR and FQNEAQ (reference sequence). The CDR3 has 10 amino acids. As DNA, the CDR3 is TGTGCCTGGGGGGACTACGAGCAGTACTTC. It is translated as CAWGDYEQYF.

The V and J genes are TRBV15 and TRBJ1-3; 7 nucleotides align to TRBD1. Trimming removed 4 bases from V and 0 bases from J; junction bases left unmatched: 6. Germline V CDR1 and CDR2: LNHNV, YYDKDF (reference sequence). This CDR3 spans 16 amino acids. For the CDR3, the DNA is TGTGCCACCAGCATCGACAGGGAGCTCTCTGGAAACACCATATATTTT. This encodes CATSIDRELSGNTIYF.

This chain uses TRBV19 with TRBJ2-3, with 7 bases aligning to TRBD2. Germline assignment: CDR1 LNHDA and CDR2 SQIVND (reference sequence). V trimming: 0 bases; J trimming: 3 bases; junction bases outside the gene matches: 9. The CDR3 totals 17 residues. CDR3 coding DNA: TGTGCCAGTAGTATAGATAATTTGGCGGGAGTTACAGATACGCAGTATTTT. Its protein is CASSIDNLAGVTDTQYF.

This chain uses TRBV7-8 with TRBJ2-7; 9 bases match TRBD2. The length of the CDR3 is 16 residues. The V segment lost 0 bases and the J segment 4 bases; nucleotides outside the gene matches: 7. Germline CDR1 is SGHVS and CDR2 is FQNEAQ. CDR3 protein: CASSLALASGAYEQYF. CDR3 in DNA: TGTGCCAGCAGCTTAGCTCTGGCTAGCGGGGCTTACGAGCAGTACTTC.

To note about this clone: One junction end disagrees with the germline gene, perhaps due to a read error. This sequence joins TRBV15 and TRBJ2-7, with D possibly TRBD1 on 5 matching bases. The CDR3 is 15 residues long. In germline, CDR1 is LNHNV, CDR2 YYDKDF (reference sequence). The CDR3 reads CATSRDEGVSHEQYF. The CDR3 coding sequence is TGTGCCACCAGCAGAGATGAAGGGGTCTCCCACGAGCAGTACTTC.

The chain combines TRBV19 with TRBJ2-1, with 8 nucleotides matching TRBD2. CDR1 and CDR2 from the germline V gene are LNHDA and SQIVND (reference sequence). Trimming took 1 base from V and 7 from J; bases not matched to a gene: 9. The CDR3 loop spans 16 amino acids. As DNA, the CDR3 is TGTGCCAGTAGTATAGGAGGCGGGAGGATGGGTAATGAGCAGTTCTTC. Its translation is CASSIGGGRMGNEQFF.

V and J are TRBV27 and TRBJ1-1; D remains ambiguous. V was clipped by 6 bases and J by 2 bases, with 10 bases between them. CDR3 length: 13 residues. The V gene's germline CDR1 is MNHEY and CDR2 SMNVEV (reference sequence). The CDR3 DNA is TGTGCCAGCAGCTCTTATGAAAACACTGAAGCTTTCTTT. This gives the protein CASSSYENTEAFF.

The chain carries TRBV28 and TRBJ1-4; 9 positions match TRBD1. J was trimmed by 8 bases and V by 3 bases; bases with no gene match: 4. Germline assignment: CDR1 MDHEN and CDR2 SYDVKM. This CDR3 spans 14 amino acids. The DNA of the CDR3 is TGTGCCAGCAGTTTTCGGACAGGGGCAGAAAAACTGTTTTTT. Translating it yields CASSFRTGAEKLFF.

This sequence joins TRBV6-5 and TRBJ2-5; 12 positions match TRBD1. The CDR3 is made up of 15 amino acids. After removal of 6 bases from V and 5 bases from J, the junction contained 7 bases not matched to a gene. From germline, CDR1 is MNHEY and CDR2 SVGAGI. The CDR3 sequence: CASSIGTGGAETQYF. The CDR3 DNA reads as TGTGCCAGCAGCATCGGGACAGGGGGCGCGGAGACCCAGTACTTC.

This chain uses TRBV4-2 with TRBJ1-6; tentative D call: TRBD1 (5 bases). Per germline, CDR1 LGHNA and CDR2 YNFKEQ. Between the trimmed V and J ends, which lost 4 bases and 5 bases, there was a span of 18 bases. The CDR3 contains 17 residues. CDR3 region: CASSLADINFNNSPLHF. The CDR3 DNA reads as TGTGCCAGCAGCCTAGCGGACATCAACTTTAATAATTCACCCCTCCACTTT.

The CDR3 bases are TGTGCCAGCAGCTCCGTCCTAGCGGGAGTGGAAGATACGCAGTATTTT. Translation gives CASSSVLAGVEDTQYF. The chain has TRBV7-8 and TRBJ2-3; 10 nucleotides line up with TRBD2. V was pared by 4 bases and J by 5 bases, with 9 bases of the junction left unmatched. Germline-derived CDR1 and CDR2 are SGHVS and FQNEAQ. The CDR3 loop spans 16 amino acids.

The V gene is TRBV30, the J gene TRBJ2-5, with D perhaps TRBD1 (5 bases). Per the germline V gene, CDR1 is GTSNPN and CDR2 is SVGIG (reference sequence). The CDR3 length is 15 residues. V lost 4 bases, J lost 1 base, and 16 bases lay in between. The CDR3 coding sequence is TGTGCCTGGACCATGTCAGGGATATTCCAAGAGACCCAGTACTTC. This codes for CAWTMSGIFQETQYF.

This CDR3 reads CASSSPGLNTEAFF. CDR3 in DNA: TGCGCCAGCAGCTCTCCGGGGCTTAACACTGAAGCTTTCTTT. The chain is built from TRBV5-1 and TRBJ1-1, with D maybe TRBD1 (5 bases). V shed 3 bases and J shed 2 bases, with 11 bases lying between them. The germline gives CDR1 SGHRS, CDR2 YFSETQ. The CDR3 covers 14 residues.

Here the CDR3 reads CASSVRDGGPGANVLTF. The CDR3 DNA is TGTGCCAGCAGCGTCCGGGACGGGGGTCCTGGGGCCAACGTCCTGACTTTC. The chain carries TRBV7-9 and TRBJ2-6; perhaps TRBD2 as D (6 bases). This CDR3 region has 17 residues. Between the trimmed V and J ends, which lost 5 bases and 2 bases, there was a span of 16 bases. Germline V gene lookup returns CDR1 SEHNR and CDR2 FQNEAQ (reference sequence).

For this clone: At the DNA level, this CDR3 is encoded by other sequences in the same sample as well. This chain uses TRBV5-6 with TRBJ1-5, with D unresolved. The germline CDR1 and CDR2 sequences are SGHDT and YYEEEE. This CDR3 spans 13 amino acids. V was trimmed by 4 bases and J by 1 base, leaving 6 bases between them. The CDR3 nucleotides read TGTGCCAGCAGCCTGGGGAGCAATCAGCCCCAGCATTTT. Translation gives CASSLGSNQPQHF.

The V and J genes are TRBV7-9 and TRBJ2-1, with unresolved D. The germline V and J ends were trimmed by 1 base and 7 bases, with 5 bases remaining between them. In germline, CDR1 is SEHNR, CDR2 FQNEAQ (reference sequence). The CDR3 totals 12 residues. The CDR3 DNA sequence: TGTGCCAGCAGCTTAGGAAGGAATGAGCAGTTCTTC. Translated: CASSLGRNEQFF.